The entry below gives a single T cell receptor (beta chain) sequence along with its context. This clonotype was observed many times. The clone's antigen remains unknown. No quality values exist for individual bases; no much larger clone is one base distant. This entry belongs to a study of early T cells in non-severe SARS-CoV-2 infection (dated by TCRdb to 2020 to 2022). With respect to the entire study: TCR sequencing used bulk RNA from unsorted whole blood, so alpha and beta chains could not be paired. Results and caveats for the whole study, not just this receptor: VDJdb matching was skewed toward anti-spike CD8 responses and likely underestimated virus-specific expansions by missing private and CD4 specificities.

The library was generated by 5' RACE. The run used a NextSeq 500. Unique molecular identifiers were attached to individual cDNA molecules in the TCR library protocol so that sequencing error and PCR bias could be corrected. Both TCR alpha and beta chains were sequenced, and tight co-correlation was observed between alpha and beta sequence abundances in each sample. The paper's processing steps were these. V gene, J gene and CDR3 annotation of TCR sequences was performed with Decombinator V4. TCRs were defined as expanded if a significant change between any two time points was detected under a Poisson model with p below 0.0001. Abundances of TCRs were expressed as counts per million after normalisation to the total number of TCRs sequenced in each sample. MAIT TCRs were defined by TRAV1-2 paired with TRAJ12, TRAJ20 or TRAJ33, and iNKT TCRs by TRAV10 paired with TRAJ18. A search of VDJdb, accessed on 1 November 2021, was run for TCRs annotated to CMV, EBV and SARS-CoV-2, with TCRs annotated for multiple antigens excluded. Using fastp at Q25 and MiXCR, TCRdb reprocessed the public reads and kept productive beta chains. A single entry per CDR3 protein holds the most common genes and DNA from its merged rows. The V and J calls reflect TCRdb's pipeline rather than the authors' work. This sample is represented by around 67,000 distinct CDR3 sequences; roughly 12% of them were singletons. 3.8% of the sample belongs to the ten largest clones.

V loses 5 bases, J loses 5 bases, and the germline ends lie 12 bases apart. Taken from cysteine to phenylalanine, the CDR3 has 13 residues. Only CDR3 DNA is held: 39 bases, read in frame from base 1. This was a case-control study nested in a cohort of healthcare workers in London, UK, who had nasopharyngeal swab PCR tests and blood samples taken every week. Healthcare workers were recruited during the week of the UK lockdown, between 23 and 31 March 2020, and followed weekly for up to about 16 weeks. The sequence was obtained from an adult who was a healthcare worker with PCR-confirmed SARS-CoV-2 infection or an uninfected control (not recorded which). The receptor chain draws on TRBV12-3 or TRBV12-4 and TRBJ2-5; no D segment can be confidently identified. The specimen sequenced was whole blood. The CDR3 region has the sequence CASSPLSWETQYF. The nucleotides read TGTGCCAGCAGTCCGCTCAGTTGGGAGACCCAGTACTTC.